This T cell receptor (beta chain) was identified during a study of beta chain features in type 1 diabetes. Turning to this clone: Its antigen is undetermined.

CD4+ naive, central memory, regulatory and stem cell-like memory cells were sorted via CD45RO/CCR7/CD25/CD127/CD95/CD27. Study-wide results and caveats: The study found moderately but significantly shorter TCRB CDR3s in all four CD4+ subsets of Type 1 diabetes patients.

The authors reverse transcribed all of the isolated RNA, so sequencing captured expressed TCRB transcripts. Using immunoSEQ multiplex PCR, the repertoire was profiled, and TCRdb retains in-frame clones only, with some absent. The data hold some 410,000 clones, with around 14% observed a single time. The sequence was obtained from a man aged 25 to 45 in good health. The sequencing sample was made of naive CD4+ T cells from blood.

The CDR3: CASSLARLAGAGEETQYF. CDR3 coding DNA: TGTGCCAGCAGCTTAGCGAGACTAGCGGGAGCCGGGGAAGAGACCCAGTACTTC. The V gene is TRBV7-8, the J gene TRBJ2-5; 12 bases line up with TRBD2. The V gene end was trimmed by 0 bases and the J gene end by 3 bases; junction bases not matched to a gene: 8. There are 18 residues in the CDR3. The germline gives CDR1 SGHVS, CDR2 FQNEAQ.